The T cell receptor (beta chain) under discussion was sequenced for a study of OX40 agonist ivuxolimab in advanced cancers. At the level of the study: Given to patients was ivuxolimab, an agonistic anti-OX40 (CD134) antibody. Study-level results: Among the lowest peripheral clonal expansion occurred in 0.1-3.0 mg/kg partial responders. CD8+ T cells (on average) carried more expanded clones than CD4+ T cells.

A remark on this clone: What it recognizes is unknown.

The germline CDR1 and CDR2 sequences are SGHAT and FQDESV (reference sequence). This CDR3 region has 11 residues. The V gene lost 4 bases and the J gene lost 7 bases, with 8 bases spanning the gap. Blood sampling took place at baseline, cycle 4 day 1, and cycle 7 day 1. The data were produced by immunoSEQ multiplex PCR, yet TCRdb's version contains in-frame clones alone and is incomplete. The profile shows about 19,000 clones, 90% of them singletons. The V and J genes are TRBV11-1 and TRBJ2-7, with D maybe TRBD1 (6 bases). The sample here was CD4+ or CD8+ T cells sorted from blood, taken in a trial of the OX40 agonist ivuxolimab. The source of this sequence is an adult with an advanced solid tumor such as melanoma, head and neck, liver or kidney cancer. The DNA for the CDR3 is TGTGCCAGCAGCTCTCAGGGGGAGCAGTACTTC. It codes for CASSSQGEQYF.